This T cell receptor beta chain was recovered during a study of Graves' ophthalmopathy and Graves' hyperthyroidism. This clonotype was recorded at least ten times. Germline V gene sequence: CDR1 KGHSH, CDR2 LQKENI. The CDR3 totals 15 residues. Trimming left V 6 bases short and J 4 bases short, with 19 bases between. Amplification targeted the TCR beta CDR3 regions, with RNA transcripts as the source material. The library came from an HTBI-primed first-round RT-PCR and a second-round multiplex PCR. A single record per CDR3 protein comes from TCRdb applying MiXCR to the multiplex PCR reads. Of about 480,000 distinct CDR3 sequences listed, roughly 14% are singletons.

Sample: blood. The clonotype originates from a woman in her thirties with Graves' ophthalmopathy. The chain joins TRBV18 to TRBJ2-7; D is unresolved. The CDR3 region has the DNA TGTGCCAGCTCGCAAGAAGCGCAAGTTGTGTACGAGCAGTACTTC. Protein sequence: CASSQEAQVVYEQYF.